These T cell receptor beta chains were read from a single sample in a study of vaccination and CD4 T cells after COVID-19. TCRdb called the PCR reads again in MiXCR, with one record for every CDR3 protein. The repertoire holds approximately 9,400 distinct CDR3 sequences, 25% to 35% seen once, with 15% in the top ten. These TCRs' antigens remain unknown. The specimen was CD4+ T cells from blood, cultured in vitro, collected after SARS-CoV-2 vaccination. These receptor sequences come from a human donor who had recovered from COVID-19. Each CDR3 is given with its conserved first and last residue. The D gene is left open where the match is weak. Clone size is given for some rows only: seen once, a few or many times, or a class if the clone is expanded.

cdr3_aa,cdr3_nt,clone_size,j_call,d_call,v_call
CSARDLDFSYEQYF,TGCAGTGCTAGAGATCTGGACTTTTCATACGAGCAGTACTTC,.,TRBJ2-7,.,TRBV20-1
CASSPLGRTYEQYF,TGTGCCAGCAGCCCGCTAGGAAGGACCTACGAGCAGTACTTC,few,TRBJ2-7,.,TRBV7-3
CSASDAGGPYEQYF,TGCAGTGCTAGTGACGCGGGAGGGCCCTACGAGCAGTACTTC,.,TRBJ2-7,TRBD2,TRBV20-1
CASSPPDRLYGYTF,TGTGCCAGCAGTCCCCCGGACAGGCTCTATGGCTACACCTTC,.,TRBJ1-2,TRBD1,TRBV6-1
CASSLGTSGSLETQYF,TGTGCCAGCAGCTTGGGGACTAGCGGGAGTCTGGAGACCCAGTACTTC,.,TRBJ2-5,TRBD2,TRBV11-3
CASSSNRVPNTEAFF,TGTGCCAGCAGTAGCAACAGGGTACCGAACACTGAAGCTTTCTTT,.,TRBJ1-1,.,TRBV6-2/TRBV6-3
CAWSGSYQPQHF,TGTGCCTGGAGCGGCAGCTATCAGCCCCAGCATTTT,.,TRBJ1-5,.,TRBV30
CASSFGGDYGYTF,TGCGCCAGCAGCTTCGGGGGGGACTATGGCTACACCTTC,.,TRBJ1-2,.,TRBV5-1
CAWSVLGSINQPQHF,TGTGCCTGGAGTGTACTTGGTTCAATAAATCAGCCCCAGCATTTT,few,TRBJ1-5,.,TRBV30
CASTRGTTGELFF,TGTGCCAGCACTAGGGGGACCACCGGGGAGCTGTTTTTT,.,TRBJ2-2,.,TRBV7-6
CASSPGQGRYEQYF,TGTGCCAGCAGTCCGGGACAGGGTCGGTACGAGCAGTACTTC,.,TRBJ2-7,TRBD1,TRBV25-1
CSVGTELYGYTF,TGCAGCGTTGGGACGGAGCTTTATGGCTACACCTTC,.,TRBJ1-2,.,TRBV29-1
CASSQDRARFTNGYTF,TGCGCCAGCAGCCAAGACAGGGCCCGATTTACAAATGGCTACACCTTC,.,TRBJ1-2,.,TRBV4-3
CSVDGRENIQYF,TGCAGCGTTGATGGCAGGGAGAACATTCAGTACTTC,.,TRBJ2-4,.,TRBV29-1
CSARDPRGLEAFF,TGCAGTGCTAGAGATCCCCGAGGCCTTGAAGCTTTCTTT,few,TRBJ1-1,.,TRBV20-1
CACVRGLQTTGELFF,TGTGCCTGCGTCCGGGGACTCCAGACCACCGGGGAGCTGTTTTTT,.,TRBJ2-2,.,TRBV30
CASTPREGLETQYF,TGTGCCAGCACCCCCAGAGAGGGCCTAGAGACCCAGTACTTC,once,TRBJ2-5,.,TRBV5-5
CASITQGSLVETQYF,TGTGCCAGCATCACTCAGGGCTCGTTAGTAGAGACCCAGTACTTC,.,TRBJ2-5,.,TRBV28
CASGRELGTDTQYF,TGTGCCAGCGGTAGGGAGCTGGGCACAGATACGCAGTATTTT,few,TRBJ2-3,.,TRBV6-1
CASSYSTRTYF,TGTGCCAGCAGTTACTCGACTCGGACGTACTTC,.,TRBJ2-7,.,TRBV6-2/TRBV6-3
CASSFGGTSVSTDTQYF,TGTGCCAGCAGCTTCGGGGGGACTAGCGTTAGCACAGATACGCAGTATTTT,few,TRBJ2-3,TRBD2,TRBV11-2
CASSVGREVAGTEAFF,TGTGCCAGCAGCGTAGGTCGAGAAGTTGCGGGCACTGAAGCTTTCTTT,few,TRBJ1-1,.,TRBV9
CASRRYEQYF,TGTGCCAGCCGCAGGTACGAGCAGTACTTC,.,TRBJ2-7,.,TRBV6-1
CASRGAVGLRINTGELFF,TGTGCCAGCCGGGGGGCTGTGGGTTTAAGGATCAACACCGGGGAGCTGTTTTTT,few,TRBJ2-2,.,TRBV7-8
CATSRDKSYEQYF,TGTGCCACCAGCAGAGACAAATCCTACGAGCAGTACTTC,.,TRBJ2-7,.,TRBV15
CASSLGIQGTGCTF,TGTGCCAGCAGCTTAGGTATCCAGGGGACGGGCTGCACCTTC,few,TRBJ1-2,.,TRBV7-2
CASSFAPSYEQYF,TGTGCCAGCAGCTTCGCTCCATCCTACGAGCAGTACTTC,few,TRBJ2-7,.,TRBV6-1
CASSVNKWGKDTEAFF,TGTGCCAGCAGCGTGAATAAATGGGGAAAGGACACTGAAGCTTTCTTT,.,TRBJ1-1,.,TRBV9
CAGSAQGRTNTEAFF,TGTGCCGGCAGCGCCCAGGGACGGACGAACACTGAGGCTTTCTTT,.,TRBJ1-1,.,TRBV7-2
CASSLETGTGRSPLHF,TGCGCCAGCAGCTTGGAAACCGGGACAGGGCGTTCACCCCTCCACTTT,.,TRBJ1-6,TRBD1,TRBV5-1
CASSPTGTERTEAFF,TGTGCCAGCAGTCCGACAGGGACGGAGCGCACTGAAGCTTTCTTT,.,TRBJ1-1,TRBD1,TRBV12-3/TRBV12-4
CASSLGREQAFF,TGTGCCAGCAGCTTAGGAAGGGAGCAAGCTTTCTTT,.,TRBJ1-1,.,TRBV11-3
CASSRDRTDNYEQYF,TGTGCCAGCAGCCGCGATCGGACAGACAACTACGAGCAGTACTTC,.,TRBJ2-7,.,TRBV6-1
CASSQADGRANTEAFF,TGCGCCAGCAGCCAAGCCGATGGGAGAGCTAACACTGAAGCTTTCTTT,once,TRBJ1-1,.,TRBV4-1
CASSLSQRRGGRTEAFF,TGTGCCAGCAGCTTATCCCAAAGACGGGGGGGCAGGACTGAAGCTTTCTTT,.,TRBJ1-1,.,TRBV7-2
CASSAGGHYYNEQFF,TGTGCCAGTAGCGCTGGGGGACATTATTACAATGAGCAGTTCTTC,.,TRBJ2-1,.,TRBV19
CASSQETLASPYEQYF,TGCGCCAGCAGCCAAGAAACACTAGCGTCTCCCTACGAGCAGTACTTC,few,TRBJ2-7,TRBD2,TRBV4-3
CASSLRLATDTQYF,TGTGCCAGCAGCTTAAGACTAGCGACAGATACGCAGTATTTT,.,TRBJ2-3,TRBD2,TRBV7-3
CASSPSPYPYNEQFF,TGTGCCAGCAGCCCCAGTCCTTACCCCTACAATGAGCAGTTCTTC,few,TRBJ2-1,.,TRBV7-2
CATSRVERNNEQFF,TGTGCCACCAGCAGAGTGGAACGGAACAATGAGCAGTTCTTC,few,TRBJ2-1,.,TRBV15